This T cell receptor (beta chain) was captured by sequencing in a study of blood T cell repertoires in COVID-19. In the study overall: The United States, Italy and Spain provided the acute and convalescent COVID-19 samples. T cells, B-cell-depleted T cells, or PBMCs provided the cDNA or gDNA that served as material.

In the source study's methods: Amplification of reference gene primers was used by the study to estimate nucleated cell counts. Sequenced by immunoSEQ multiplex PCR; TCRdb stores in-frame clones only, minus some. The V and J calls and the clone size are those of that table, but D and trimming were determined from the DNA. The sample carries fewer than 90,000 clones, approximately 80% recorded once. Recruited during active infection, patients (from Seattle) were subsequently followed longitudinally. J gave up 9 bases and V 5 bases, and 12 bases lay outside the gene matches. Germline CDR1 is SGHTA and CDR2 is FQGNSA. The CDR3 covers 14 residues.

The clonotype comes from a man in his sixties or seventies with COVID-19, enrolled during active disease. Sequencing input: peripheral blood. The gene calls are TRBV7-2 and TRBJ1-1; 7 nucleotides agree with TRBD1. Here the CDR3 DNA reads TGTGCCAGCAGCGACCGACAGGGAGAGAGACAAGCTTTCTTT. This sequence encodes CASSDRQGERQAFF.